The sequence of this TCR beta chain was determined in a study of cytomegalovirus exposure and HLA in healthy donors. The wider study: Researchers found that about four fifths of some 400 genotyped donors fell within the Caucasian-associated ancestry cluster.

Germline V gene data show CDR1 as MNHNS and CDR2 as SASEGT. The CDR3 totals 13 residues. Trimming took 5 bases from V and 5 from J; bases not matched to a gene: 5. Study-wide results and caveats: TCR beta V- and J-gene trimming was later associated with a missense DCLRE1C variant. Later analysis showed TCR association rates varying by HLA locus, highest for DRB1 and lowest for HLA-C. In a later analysis, compared with equally common non-associated chains, HLA-associated beta chains were more expanded.

In regard to this clone: Its antigen is currently unknown.

A multiplex PCR was run with 60 Vbeta primers and 13 Jbeta primers. The assay was immunoSEQ multiplex PCR, and TCRdb's table has in-frame clones only and misses some. Of 200,000 to 250,000 clones listed, around 76% are singletons. The TCR was taken from a young man in good health and CMV-seronegative. Sequenced sample: PBMCs. The chain couples TRBV6-1 to TRBJ2-7; 8 positions agree with TRBD1. DNA for the CDR3: TGTGCCAGCAGTCTACGACAGGGGAACGAGCAGTACTTC. Amino acids: CASSLRQGNEQYF.